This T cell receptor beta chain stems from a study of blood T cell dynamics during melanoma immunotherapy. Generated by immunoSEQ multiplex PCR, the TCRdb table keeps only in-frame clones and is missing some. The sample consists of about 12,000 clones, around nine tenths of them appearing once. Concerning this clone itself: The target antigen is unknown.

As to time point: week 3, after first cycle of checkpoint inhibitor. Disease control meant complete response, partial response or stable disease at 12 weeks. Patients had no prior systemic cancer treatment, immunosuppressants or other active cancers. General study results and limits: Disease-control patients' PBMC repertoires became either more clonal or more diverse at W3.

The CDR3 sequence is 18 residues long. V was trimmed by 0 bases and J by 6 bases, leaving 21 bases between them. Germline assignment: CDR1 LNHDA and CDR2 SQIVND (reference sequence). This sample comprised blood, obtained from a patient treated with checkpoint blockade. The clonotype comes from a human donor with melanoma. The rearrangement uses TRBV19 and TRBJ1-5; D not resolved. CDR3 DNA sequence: TGTGCCAGTAGTATAGATTGGAGTGGAGCAGGAGGAAGTCAGCCCCAGCATTTT. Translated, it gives CASSIDWSGAGGSQPQHF.